The 31 T cell receptor beta chains below were found in one sample sequenced in a study of blood T cells in healthy people across ages. Combining a sample-barcoded 5' primer with a J-beta primer mix, a second PCR ran for roughly 7 to 12 cycles. TCRdb itself ran the 5' RACE reads through MiXCR, one entry per CDR3 protein. Of about 1,600,000 distinct CDR3 sequences listed, approximately 38% are singletons. Sequenced material: blood. All receptors derive from a woman between 18 and 29 years old in good health.

This clonotype was seen more than once but under ten times. V and J are TRBV11-2 and TRBJ2-5; 9 bases are shared with TRBD1. This CDR3 contains 15 residues. Trimming removed 5 bases from V and 4 bases from J; junction bases left unmatched: 8. The germline V gene has CDR1 SGHAT and CDR2 FQNNGV. CDR3 loop: CASSKGQGVLETQYF. The CDR3 nucleotides are TGTGCCAGCAGCAAGGGACAGGGAGTTTTAGAGACCCAGTACTTC.

V gene TRBV3-1 combines with J gene TRBJ2-2; 8 nucleotides align to TRBD1. Germline V lookup: CDR1 LGHDT, CDR2 YNNKEL (reference sequence). With 3 bases clipped from V and 9 bases from J, the junction kept 9 bases outside the gene matches. The CDR3 sequence is 15 residues long. CDR3 DNA: TGTGCCAGCAGCCATCGGGCAGGGGGCAAGAGGGAGCTGTTTTTT. It yields the protein CASSHRAGGKRELFF.

This clonotype was detected only once. This rearrangement joins TRBV5-5 to TRBJ2-5; tentatively, D is TRBD2 (5 bases). The germline V gene encodes CDR1 SGHKS and CDR2 YYEKEE (reference sequence). The CDR3 has 15 residues. Trimming stripped 0 bases from V and 2 bases from J, with 11 bases between. CDR3 nucleotides: TGTGCCAGCAGCTTGGGACGAGCGGTACAAGAGACCCAGTACTTC. Protein: CASSLGRAVQETQYF.

DNA of the CDR3: TGCGCCAGCAGTGGACAGGGGTGGACAGATACGCAGTATTTT. It specifies CASSGQGWTDTQYF. The chain joins TRBV10-1 to TRBJ2-3, with 8 nucleotides matching TRBD1. Germline CDR1 is WNHNN and CDR2 is SYGVQD (reference sequence). This CDR3 is 14 amino acids long. J was trimmed by 3 bases and V by 4 bases; bases with no gene match: 3.

As DNA, the CDR3 is TGCGCCAGCAGCTTGCACGCTGGCGATGAGCAGTTCTTC. Its protein is CASSLHAGDEQFF. This rearrangement joins TRBV5-1 to TRBJ2-1; D ambiguous. V lost 1 base and J 8 bases, leaving 10 bases between the germline ends. Germline assignment: CDR1 SGHRS and CDR2 YFSETQ. This CDR3 has 13 residues. The variable domain in full, completed from reference TRBV5-1 and TRBJ2-1, reads KAGVTQTPRYLIKTRGQQVTLSCSPISGHRSVSWYQQTPGQGLQFLFEYFSETQRNKGNFPGRFSGRQFSNSRSEMNVSTLELGDSALYLCASSLHAGDEQFFGPGTRLTVL.

This sequence joins TRBV12-3 or TRBV12-4 and TRBJ2-5, with 9 bases aligning to TRBD2. With V trimmed by 3 bases and J by 1 base, 6 bases remained unmatched. The CDR3 runs 16 residues. The chain's CDR3 is CASSLRLAGPQETQYF. The DNA of the CDR3 is TGTGCCAGCAGTTTGCGGCTAGCGGGGCCCCAAGAGACCCAGTACTTC.

V and J are TRBV5-1 and TRBJ2-7; no clear D gene. The J call is doubtful: the DNA matches TRBJ2-4 better. Germline loops: CDR1 SGHRS, CDR2 YFSETQ. The CDR3 contains 14 residues. CDR3: CASSMGLSKNIQYF. In DNA, the CDR3 is TGCGCCAGCAGCATGGGGTTGTCCAAAAACATTCAGTACTTC.

The chain links TRBV6-6 to TRBJ2-7; a weak D match, TRBD2 (6 bases). The CDR3 covers 15 residues. Trimming removed 6 bases at V and 0 bases at J, with 15 bases between. Germline V gene sequence: CDR1 MNHNY, CDR2 SVGAGI (reference sequence). CDR3 sequence (DNA): TGTGCCAGCAGCACGGGACTTTCGAGCTCCTACGAGCAGTACTTC. Encoded protein: CASSTGLSSSYEQYF.

The V gene is TRBV12-3 or TRBV12-4, the J gene TRBJ1-6, with D maybe TRBD1 (5 bases). V lost 5 bases to trimming and J lost 8 bases, with 19 bases between them. This CDR3 region has 16 residues. CDR3 amino acids: CASSHSWAGLDSPLHF. The CDR3 DNA sequence: TGTGCCAGCAGTCACTCTTGGGCAGGGTTAGATTCACCCCTCCACTTT.

The chain carries TRBV12-3 or TRBV12-4 and TRBJ2-7; D call uncertain. Trimming took 4 bases from V and 2 from J, leaving 15 bases between them. CDR3 length: 15 amino acids. CDR3 DNA: TGTGCCAGCAGTTCCCGAACCCTCCGGACCTACGAGCAGTACTTC. Residues: CASSSRTLRTYEQYF.

The chain has TRBV20-1 and TRBJ2-5, with D maybe TRBD2 (6 bases). The V gene's germline CDR1 is DFQATT and CDR2 SNEGSKA (reference sequence). The CDR3 extends over 16 amino acids. Trimming stripped 0 bases from V and 5 bases from J, with 19 bases between. The CDR3 loop is CSARDPPPGVRETQYF. The DNA for the CDR3 is TGCAGTGCTAGAGATCCTCCCCCGGGAGTCCGTGAGACCCAGTACTTC.

This clonotype has just a few counts. V and J are TRBV6-1 and TRBJ1-6, with no clear D. CDR1 is MNHNS and CDR2 is SASEGT in the germline V gene. V dropped 7 bases and J dropped 5 bases, with 12 bases sitting between them. This CDR3 comprises 14 residues. The CDR3 bases are TGTGCCAGCATGGAGACTTTAAATAATTCACCCCTCCACTTT. Residues: CASMETLNNSPLHF.

In nucleotides, the CDR3 is TGCGCCAGCAGTCCTGATCGGCCACTCGGCAATGAGCAGTACTTC. As protein: CASSPDRPLGNEQYF. The chain has TRBV5-1 and TRBJ2-7; no definite D call. This CDR3 contains 15 residues. The V gene lost 5 bases and the J gene lost 7 bases, with 22 bases spanning the gap. The germline V gene has CDR1 SGHRS and CDR2 YFSETQ.

V gene TRBV5-1 combines with J gene TRBJ2-3; D may correspond to TRBD1 or TRBD2 (6 bases each). V was clipped by 2 bases and J by 5 bases, with 15 bases between them. This CDR3 has 15 amino acids. Germline values: CDR1 SGHRS, CDR2 YFSETQ. Here the CDR3 reads CASSLTGARGDTQYF. The CDR3 DNA is TGCGCCAGCAGCTTAACGGGGGCCCGGGGAGATACGCAGTATTTT.

This clonotype was detected only a few times. The chain couples TRBV12-3 or TRBV12-4 to TRBJ1-2, with 8 positions matching TRBD1. The V and J ends lost 6 bases and 7 bases, in that order; junction bases with no gene match: 4. The CDR3 runs to 12 residues. CDR3 coding DNA: TGTGCCAGCAGCGACAGGGGTCCTGGCTACACCTTC. The encoded protein is CASSDRGPGYTF.

This clonotype was recorded a few times. The chain uses TRBV5-1 and TRBJ1-2; unclear D gene. The CDR3 totals 15 residues. Germline lookup yields CDR1 SGHRS and CDR2 YFSETQ. V was clipped by 0 bases and J by 6 bases, with 15 bases between them. CDR3 loop: CASSLAGSAADGYTF. The CDR3 DNA reads TGCGCCAGCAGCTTGGCTGGGTCGGCCGCGGATGGCTACACCTTC.

This clonotype was found many times. The V and J genes are TRBV2 and TRBJ2-1; no definite D call. CDR1 SNHLY and CDR2 FYNNEI come from the germline V gene. The CDR3 spans 11 residues. V was pared by 6 bases and J by 4 bases, with 4 bases between. Here the CDR3 DNA reads TGTGCCAGCAGGGTTTACAATGAGCAGTTCTTC. It is translated as CASRVYNEQFF.

The chain uses TRBV2 and TRBJ1-6; maybe TRBD1 (5 bases). CDR1 and CDR2 from the germline V gene are SNHLY and FYNNEI. The CDR3 is 14 amino acids. Between the trimmed V and J ends, which lost 8 bases and 5 bases, there was a span of 13 bases. This CDR3 reads CASATGLDNSPLHF. DNA of the CDR3: TGTGCCAGCGCCACGGGGCTTGATAATTCACCCCTCCACTTT.

Comment on this clonotype: A read error may explain this, as a much larger clone is one base away. V usage is TRBV10-3 and J usage is TRBJ2-3, with unresolved D. Germline V gene data show CDR1 as ENHRY and CDR2 as SYGVKD. The CDR3 has 16 residues. V was cut by 0 bases and J by 2 bases, with 12 bases left in between. CDR3 sequence (DNA): TGTGCCATCAGTGAGTCCAAAAGTGGTAACACAGATACGCAGTATTTT. This gives the protein CAISESKSGNTDTQYF.

The chain is built from TRBV12-5 and TRBJ2-3; D might be TRBD2 (6 bases). CDR3 size: 16 residues. V was pared by 5 bases and J by 2 bases, with 17 bases between. Germline CDR1 is LGHNT and CDR2 is FRNRAP. CDR3 bases: TGTGCTAGTGGTCCCCGGGGTAGCGGACTCACAGATACGCAGTATTTT. Amino acids: CASGPRGSGLTDTQYF.

This clonotype was recorded many times. The chain couples TRBV10-3 to TRBJ1-2, with D unresolved. V lost 2 bases and J 0 bases, leaving 13 bases between the germline ends. The CDR3 runs to 16 residues. The germline CDR1 and CDR2 sequences are ENHRY and SYGVKD. CDR3 nucleotide sequence: TGTGCCATCAGTGAGCTACTCGGACGGACTAACTATGGCTACACCTTC. Protein product: CAISELLGRTNYGYTF.

The V call is TRBV2, the J call TRBJ2-1; 7 bases fit TRBD2. J lost 7 bases, V lost 5 bases, and 14 bases had no gene match. The germline V gene encodes CDR1 SNHLY and CDR2 FYNNEI. CDR3 length equals 16 residues. The CDR3 loop is CASSSSSGGVWNEQFF. In DNA form, the CDR3 reads TGTGCCAGCAGTTCTTCATCTGGGGGGGTATGGAATGAGCAGTTCTTC.

This clonotype was counted a few times. This sequence joins TRBV6-5 and TRBJ1-2; TRBD1 matches at 7 bases. Germline CDR1 reads MNHEY; CDR2 reads SVGAGI. J lost 3 bases, V lost 0 bases, and 4 bases had no gene match. CDR3 length equals 15 residues. The CDR3 region is CASSYSPRGYYGYTF. CDR3 nucleotide sequence: TGTGCCAGCAGTTACTCGCCCAGGGGGTACTATGGCTACACCTTC.

CDR3 bases: TGTGCCACCAGAGAGCTTGGGGAGACCCAGTACTTC. Its translation: CATRELGETQYF. The chain carries TRBV6-1 and TRBJ2-5, with D unclear. Trimming removed 10 bases from V and 5 bases from J, with 14 bases in between. The CDR3 is 12 amino acids. Germline-derived CDR1 and CDR2 are MNHNS and SASEGT.

J is TRBJ2-3 and V is TRBV15; tentative D call: TRBD1 (6 bases). Trimming stripped 3 bases from V and 7 bases from J, with 23 bases between. CDR3 length: 17 amino acids. Germline V gene lookup returns CDR1 LNHNV and CDR2 YYDKDF (reference sequence). The CDR3 sequence is CATSSTVLGHLIHTQYF. In DNA, the CDR3 is TGTGCCACCAGCAGCACTGTTCTGGGACACCTGATACATACGCAGTATTTT.

The rearrangement joins TRBV20-1 to TRBJ2-7; 8 bases fit TRBD1. CDR1 and CDR2 (germline): DFQATT, SNEGSKA (reference sequence). This CDR3 region has 13 residues. The trim removed 8 bases at V and 3 bases at J, leaving 9 bases unmatched. The CDR3 DNA reads TGCAGTAATTCCGGGACAGGAAACTACGAGCAGTACTTC. It is translated as CSNSGTGNYEQYF.

The count of this clonotype is one. The V and J genes are TRBV27 and TRBJ2-3, with 7 positions matching TRBD2. V lost 3 bases and J lost 8; bases outside the gene matches: 23. Germline V gives CDR1 MNHEY, CDR2 SMNVEV (reference sequence). CDR3 size: 19 residues. The CDR3 DNA reads TGTGCCAGCAGTTTCCCCGGGGAGGGAGGCCAGCGGGCGCTCGGTACGCAGTATTTT. Amino acid sequence: CASSFPGEGGQRALGTQYF.

A few counts support this clonotype. V and J are TRBV5-1 and TRBJ2-7, with TRBD1 matching over 10 bases. From germline, CDR1 is SGHRS and CDR2 YFSETQ. Losses at the gene ends were 0 bases for V and 5 bases for J; bases not matched to a gene: 5. The CDR3 has 15 residues. CDR3 nucleotides: TGCGCCAGCAGCTTGGGCGGGACAGGGGCCCACGAGCAGTACTTC. Translated: CASSLGGTGAHEQYF.

V is TRBV5-1 and J is TRBJ2-7; possible D gene TRBD2, 5 bases. CDR1 is SGHRS, CDR2 YFSETQ, per germline. The germline V and J ends were trimmed by 0 bases and 5 bases, with 18 bases remaining between them. This CDR3 contains 16 residues. The CDR3 coding sequence is TGCGCCAGCAGCTTGGCCCCCGGACCGTTGGGAGACGAGCAGTACTTC. This gives the protein CASSLAPGPLGDEQYF.

The chain has TRBV7-2 and TRBJ2-1; maybe TRBD1 (6 bases). Trimming removed 4 bases at V and 10 bases at J, with 17 bases between. Germline V gives CDR1 SGHTA, CDR2 FQGNSA. This CDR3 contains 14 residues. The CDR3 sequence: CASSWGRSPPEQFF. The DNA of the CDR3 is TGTGCCAGCAGCTGGGGGCGCAGTCCCCCAGAGCAGTTCTTC.

The table lists this clonotype with a few counts. The chain joins TRBV10-3 to TRBJ2-6; TRBD1 might be the D (5 bases). This CDR3 has 16 amino acids. The V and J ends lost 4 bases and 16 bases respectively, with 26 bases between them. Germline V lookup: CDR1 ENHRY, CDR2 SYGVKD. The CDR3 is CAISVVDSEQASELTF. The CDR3 bases are TGTGCCATCAGTGTCGTCGACTCGGAACAGGCCTCGGAACTGACTTTC.